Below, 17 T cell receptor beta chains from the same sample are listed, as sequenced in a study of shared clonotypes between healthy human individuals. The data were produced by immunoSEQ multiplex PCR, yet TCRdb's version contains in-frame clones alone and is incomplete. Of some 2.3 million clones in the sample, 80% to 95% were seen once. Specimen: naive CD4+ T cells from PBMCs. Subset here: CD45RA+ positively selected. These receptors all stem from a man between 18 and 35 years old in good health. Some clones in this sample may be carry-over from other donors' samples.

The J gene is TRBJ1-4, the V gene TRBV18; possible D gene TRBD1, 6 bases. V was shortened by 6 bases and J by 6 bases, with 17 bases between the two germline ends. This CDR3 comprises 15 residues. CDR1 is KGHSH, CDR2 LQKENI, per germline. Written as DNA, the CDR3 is TGTGCCAGCTCCCCGATACAGGGCTTTGATGAAAAACTGTTTTTT. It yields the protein CASSPIQGFDEKLFF.

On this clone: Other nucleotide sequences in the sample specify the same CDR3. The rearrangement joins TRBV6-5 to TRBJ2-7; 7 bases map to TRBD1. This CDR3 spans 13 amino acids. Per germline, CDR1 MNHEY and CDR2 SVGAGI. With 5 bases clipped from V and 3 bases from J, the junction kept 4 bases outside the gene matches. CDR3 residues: CASSRTGNYEQYF. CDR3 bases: TGTGCCAGCAGTCGGACAGGCAACTACGAGCAGTACTTC.

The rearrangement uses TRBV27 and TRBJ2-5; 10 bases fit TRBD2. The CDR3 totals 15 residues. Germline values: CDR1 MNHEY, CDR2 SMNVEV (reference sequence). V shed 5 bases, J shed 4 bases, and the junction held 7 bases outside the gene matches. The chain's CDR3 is CASSLSGRSGETQYF. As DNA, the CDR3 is TGTGCCAGCAGTCTTAGCGGGAGGTCGGGAGAGACCCAGTACTTC.

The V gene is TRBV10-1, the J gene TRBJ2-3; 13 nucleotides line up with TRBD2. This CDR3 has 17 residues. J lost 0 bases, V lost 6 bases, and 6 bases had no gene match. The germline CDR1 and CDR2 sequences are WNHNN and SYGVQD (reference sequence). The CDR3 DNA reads TGCGCCAGCAGCTGGACTAGCGGGAGAACTAGCACAGATACGCAGTATTTT. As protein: CASSWTSGRTSTDTQYF.

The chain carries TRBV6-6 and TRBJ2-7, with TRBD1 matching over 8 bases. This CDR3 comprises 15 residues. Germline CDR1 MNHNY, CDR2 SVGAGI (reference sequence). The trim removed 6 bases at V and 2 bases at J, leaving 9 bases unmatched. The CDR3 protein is CASSPRRTGTYEQYF. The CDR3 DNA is TGTGCCAGCAGCCCCCGTAGGACAGGGACCTACGAGCAGTACTTC.

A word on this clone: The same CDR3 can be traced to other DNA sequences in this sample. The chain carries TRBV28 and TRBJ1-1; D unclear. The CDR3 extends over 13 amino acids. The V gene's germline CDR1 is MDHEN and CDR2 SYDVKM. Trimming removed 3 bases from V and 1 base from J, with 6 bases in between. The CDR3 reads CASSFRRNTEAFF. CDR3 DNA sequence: TGTGCCAGCAGTTTTCGGAGGAACACTGAAGCTTTCTTT. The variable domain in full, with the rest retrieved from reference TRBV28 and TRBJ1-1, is DVKVTQSSRYLVKRTGEKVFLECVQDMDHENMFWYRQDPGLGLRLIYFSYDVKMKEKGDIPEGYSVSREKKERFSLILESASTNQTSMYLCASSFRRNTEAFFGQGTRLTVV.

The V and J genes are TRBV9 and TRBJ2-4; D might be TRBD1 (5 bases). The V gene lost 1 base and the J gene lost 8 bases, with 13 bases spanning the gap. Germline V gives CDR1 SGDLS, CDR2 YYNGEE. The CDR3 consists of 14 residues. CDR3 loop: CASSVTAGFDIQYF. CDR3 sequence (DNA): TGTGCCAGCAGCGTAACTGCAGGGTTTGACATTCAGTACTTC.

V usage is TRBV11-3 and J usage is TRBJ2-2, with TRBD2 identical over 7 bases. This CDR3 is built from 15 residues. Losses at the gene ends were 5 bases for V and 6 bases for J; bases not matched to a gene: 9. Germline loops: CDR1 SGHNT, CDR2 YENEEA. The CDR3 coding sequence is TGTGCCAGCAGCCTCGGGCAGGGAGGGGCCGGGGAGCTGTTTTTT. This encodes CASSLGQGGAGELFF.

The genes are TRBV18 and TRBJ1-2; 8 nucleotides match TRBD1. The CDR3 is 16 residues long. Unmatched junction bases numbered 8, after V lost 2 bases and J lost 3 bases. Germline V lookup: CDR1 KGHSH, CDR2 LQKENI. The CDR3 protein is CASSPFSAGQDYGYTF. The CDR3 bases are TGTGCCAGCTCACCATTTAGCGCGGGACAGGACTATGGCTACACCTTC.

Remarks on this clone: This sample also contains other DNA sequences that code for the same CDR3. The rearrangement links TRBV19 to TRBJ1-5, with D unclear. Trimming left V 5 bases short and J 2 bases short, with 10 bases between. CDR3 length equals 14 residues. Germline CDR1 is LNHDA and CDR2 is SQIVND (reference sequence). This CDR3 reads CASSPRTGNQPQHF. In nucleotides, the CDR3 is TGTGCCAGTAGTCCAAGAACGGGCAATCAGCCCCAGCATTTT.

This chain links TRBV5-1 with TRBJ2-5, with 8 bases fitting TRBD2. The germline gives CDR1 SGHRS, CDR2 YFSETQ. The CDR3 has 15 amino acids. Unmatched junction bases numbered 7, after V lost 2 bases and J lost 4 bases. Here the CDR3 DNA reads TGCGCCAGCAGCTTTCCAGGGACTAGGCGAGAGACCCAGTACTTC. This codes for CASSFPGTRRETQYF.

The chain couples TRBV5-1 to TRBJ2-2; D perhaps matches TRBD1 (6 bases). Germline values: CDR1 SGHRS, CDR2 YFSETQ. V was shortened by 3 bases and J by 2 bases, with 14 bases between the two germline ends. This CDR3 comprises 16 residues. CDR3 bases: TGCGCCAGCAGCTCCGGACAGATGATTAACACCGGGGAGCTGTTTTTT. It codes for CASSSGQMINTGELFF.

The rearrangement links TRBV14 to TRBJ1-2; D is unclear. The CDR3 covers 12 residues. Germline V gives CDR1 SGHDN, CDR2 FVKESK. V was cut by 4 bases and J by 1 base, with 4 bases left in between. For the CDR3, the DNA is TGTGCCAGCAGCCGGAATAACTATGGCTACACCTTC. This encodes CASSRNNYGYTF.

DNA for the CDR3: TGTGCCAGCAGTGATGGGGGCGGGAGTGACGAGGAGACCCAGTACTTC. Translating gives CASSDGGGSDEETQYF. This rearrangement joins TRBV6-4 to TRBJ2-5; possible D gene TRBD2, 7 bases. Germline V gene lookup returns CDR1 MRHNA and CDR2 SNTAGT. The germline V and J ends were trimmed by 3 bases and 5 bases, with 19 bases remaining between them. The CDR3 has 16 amino acids.

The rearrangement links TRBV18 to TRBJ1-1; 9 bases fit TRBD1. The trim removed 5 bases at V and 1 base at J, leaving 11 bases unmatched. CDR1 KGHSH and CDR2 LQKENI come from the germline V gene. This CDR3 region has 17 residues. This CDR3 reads CASSAGTGRERNTEAFF. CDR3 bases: TGTGCCAGCTCAGCAGGGACAGGGCGTGAGAGGAACACTGAAGCTTTCTTT. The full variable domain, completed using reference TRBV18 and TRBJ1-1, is NAGVMQNPRHLVRRRGQEARLRCSPMKGHSHVYWYRQLPEEGLKFMVYLQKENIIDESGMPKERFSAEFPKEGPSILRIQQVVRGDSAAYFCASSAGTGRERNTEAFFGQGTRLTVV.

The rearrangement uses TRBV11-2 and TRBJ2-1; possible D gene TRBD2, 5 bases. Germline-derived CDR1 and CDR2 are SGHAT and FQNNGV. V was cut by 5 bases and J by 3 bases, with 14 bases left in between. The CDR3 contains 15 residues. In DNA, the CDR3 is TGTGCCAGCAGCCCGACTGGACTGTACTACAATGAGCAGTTCTTC. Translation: CASSPTGLYYNEQFF.

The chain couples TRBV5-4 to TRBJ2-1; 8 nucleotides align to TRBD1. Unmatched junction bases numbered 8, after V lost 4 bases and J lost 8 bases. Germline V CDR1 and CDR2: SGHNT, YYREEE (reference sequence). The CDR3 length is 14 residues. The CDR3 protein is CASSRRTGSDEQFF. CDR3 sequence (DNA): TGTGCCAGCAGCCGGAGGACAGGGTCGGATGAGCAGTTCTTC.